This entry lists 11 T cell receptor beta chains sequenced from one sample in a study of technical replicates of blood from several donors. Assay: immunoSEQ multiplex PCR; the TCRdb copy retains only in-frame clones and omits some. This repertoire shows about 83,000 clones, around 94% found once; its top ten account for around 0.25%. The sample comprised T cells isolated from PBMCs. The receptor set was obtained from a human donor in good health.

The genes are TRBV28 and TRBJ1-3; TRBD1 matches 8 bases. Per the germline V gene, CDR1 is MDHEN and CDR2 is SYDVKM. V dropped 6 bases and J dropped 2; count of bases not matched to a gene: 6. This CDR3 has 15 residues. CDR3 sequence reads: CASRTQGAAGNTIYF. The DNA of the CDR3 is TGTGCCAGCAGAACTCAGGGGGCGGCTGGAAACACCATATATTTT.

This clone was recorded only once. The V gene is TRBV7-8, the J gene TRBJ1-1, with D possibly matching TRBD1 (5 bases). With 0 bases removed from V and 8 bases from J, the gap between germline ends came to 13 bases. CDR1 is SGHVS and CDR2 is FQNEAQ in the germline V gene. The CDR3 is made up of 14 amino acids. The DNA of the CDR3 is TGTGCCAGCAGCTTAGCGGGGGGGAATGGGGAAGCTTTCTTT. Translated, it gives CASSLAGGNGEAFF.

The rearrangement joins TRBV2 to TRBJ2-7; D is perhaps TRBD2 (6 bases). The V end lost 6 bases, the J end lost 4 bases, and 16 bases lay between the germline ends. The CDR3 extends over 14 amino acids. CDR1 SNHLY and CDR2 FYNNEI come from the germline V gene. CDR3 sequence reads: CASRGTLVLYEQYF. For the CDR3, the DNA is TGTGCCAGCAGGGGGACTCTCGTCTTATACGAGCAGTACTTC.

This rearrangement joins TRBV4-1 to TRBJ1-2; the D gene is possibly TRBD1 (5 bases). This CDR3 region has 13 residues. Germline V gives CDR1 MGHRA, CDR2 YSYEKL. The V end was cut by 4 bases, the J end by 6 bases, with 12 bases between. The CDR3 nucleotides are TGCGCCAGCAGCCCATACAGGCTGGATGGCTACACCTTC. Protein product: CASSPYRLDGYTF.

The V call is TRBV28, the J call TRBJ2-1, with 12 bases fitting TRBD2. The length of the CDR3 is 15 residues. Germline loops: CDR1 MDHEN, CDR2 SYDVKM. After removal of 4 bases from V and 4 bases from J, the junction contained 2 bases not matched to a gene. The CDR3 here is CASSSGLAGYNEQFF. CDR3 sequence (DNA): TGTGCCAGCAGTTCTGGACTAGCGGGGTACAATGAGCAGTTCTTC.

The chain has TRBV6-6 and TRBJ1-5; possibly TRBD1 for D (5 bases). The CDR3 totals 14 residues. V lost 5 bases to trimming and J lost 5 bases, with 13 bases between them. Germline loops: CDR1 MNHNY, CDR2 SVGAGI (reference sequence). The CDR3 DNA is TGTGCCAGCAGTGCCCGACAAGGGGATCAGCCCCAGCATTTT. As protein: CASSARQGDQPQHF.

The chain has TRBV23-1 and TRBJ1-1; D is uncertain. TRBV23-1 is known as an ORF, though its function is uncertain. This CDR3 is 14 amino acids long. V was trimmed by 7 bases and J by 3 bases, leaving 15 bases between them. The CDR3 DNA follows: TGCGCCAGCATTTTCCTTTTAGGAGACACTGAAGCTTTCTTT. Protein sequence: CASIFLLGDTEAFF.

The chain uses TRBV5-1 and TRBJ1-3; D call uncertain. CDR3 length: 17 residues. V lost 3 bases and J lost 2, with 18 bases in between. Germline CDR1 is SGHRS and CDR2 is YFSETQ. Here the CDR3 DNA reads TGCGCCAGCAGCTCGACGGTCCAGTCGGGAACTGGAAACACCATATATTTT. Its protein is CASSSTVQSGTGNTIYF.

V and J are TRBV5-1 and TRBJ1-4; a weak D match, TRBD1 (5 bases). Trimming cost V 4 bases and J 6 bases, with 19 bases left between them. The germline CDR1 and CDR2 sequences are SGHRS and YFSETQ. The CDR3 has 16 amino acids. DNA of the CDR3: TGCGCCAGCAGCCCAAAGCCGGGGGAGGTGGATGAAAAACTGTTTTTT. Translation gives CASSPKPGEVDEKLFF.

This clone was recorded only once. This chain connects TRBV5-4 to TRBJ2-7; TRBD1 might be the D (6 bases). CDR3 size: 15 residues. Germline V lookup: CDR1 SGHNT, CDR2 YYREEE (reference sequence). The ends were cut back, 4 bases at V and 3 bases at J, with 17 bases in the middle. CDR3 nucleotide sequence: TGTGCCAGCAGCCCGACGGGACACACAAACTACGAGCAGTACTTC. Translating it yields CASSPTGHTNYEQYF.

The V gene is TRBV27, the J gene TRBJ2-7; D unclear. V lost 2 bases to trimming and J lost 3 bases, with 8 bases between them. The CDR3 is made up of 13 amino acids. CDR1 is MNHEY, CDR2 SMNVEV, per germline (reference sequence). In DNA, the CDR3 is TGTGCCAGCAGTTTAGTAACTGGCTACGAGCAGTACTTC. It encodes CASSLVTGYEQYF.